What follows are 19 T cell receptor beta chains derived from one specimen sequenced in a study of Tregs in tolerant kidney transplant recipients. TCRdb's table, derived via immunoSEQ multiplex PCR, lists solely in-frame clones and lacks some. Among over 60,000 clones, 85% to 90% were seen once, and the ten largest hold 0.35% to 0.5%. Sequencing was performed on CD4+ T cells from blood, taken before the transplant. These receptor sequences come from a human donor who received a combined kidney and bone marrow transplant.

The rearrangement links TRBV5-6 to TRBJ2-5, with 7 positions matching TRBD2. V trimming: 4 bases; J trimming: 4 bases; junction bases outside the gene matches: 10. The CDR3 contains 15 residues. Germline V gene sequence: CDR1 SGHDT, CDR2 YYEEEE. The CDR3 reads CASSPTGGRVETQYF. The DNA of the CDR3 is TGTGCCAGCAGCCCAACCGGGGGGAGAGTAGAGACCCAGTACTTC.

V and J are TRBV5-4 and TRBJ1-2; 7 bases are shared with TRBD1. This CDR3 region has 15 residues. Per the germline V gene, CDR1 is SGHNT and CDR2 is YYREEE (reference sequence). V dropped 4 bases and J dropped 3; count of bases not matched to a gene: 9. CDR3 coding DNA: TGTGCCAGCAGCAACCGGGACAGCGGGTACTATGGCTACACCTTC. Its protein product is CASSNRDSGYYGYTF.

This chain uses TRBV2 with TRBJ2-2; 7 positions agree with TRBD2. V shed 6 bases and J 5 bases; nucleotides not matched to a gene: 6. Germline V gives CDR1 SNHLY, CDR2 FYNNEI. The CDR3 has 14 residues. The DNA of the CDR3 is TGTGCCAGCAGCGGTCTAGCGGAAACCGGGGAGCTGTTTTTT. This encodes CASSGLAETGELFF.

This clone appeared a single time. The CDR3, as DNA: TGTGCCAGCAGCATGGACAGGGCCTACGAGCAGTACTTC. Residues: CASSMDRAYEQYF. This chain links TRBV7-3 with TRBJ2-7; 8 bases align to TRBD1. The CDR3 consists of 13 residues. After removal of 5 bases from V and 2 bases from J, the junction contained 2 bases not matched to a gene. CDR1 and CDR2 (germline): SGHTA, FQGTGA.

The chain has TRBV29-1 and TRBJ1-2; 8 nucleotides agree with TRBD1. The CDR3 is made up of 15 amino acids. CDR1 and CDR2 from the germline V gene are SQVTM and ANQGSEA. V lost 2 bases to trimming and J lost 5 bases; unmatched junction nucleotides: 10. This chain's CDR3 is CSVETPTGEGYGYTF. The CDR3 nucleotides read TGCAGCGTTGAAACCCCGACAGGGGAGGGGTATGGCTACACCTTC.

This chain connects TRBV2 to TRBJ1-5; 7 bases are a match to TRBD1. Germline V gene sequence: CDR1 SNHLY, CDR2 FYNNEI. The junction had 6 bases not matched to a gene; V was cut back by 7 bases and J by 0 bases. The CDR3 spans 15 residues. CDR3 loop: CASKPDRYSNQPQHF. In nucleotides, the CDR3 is TGTGCCAGCAAACCGGACAGGTATAGCAATCAGCCCCAGCATTTT.

The CDR3 DNA reads TGTGCCAGCAGCCGCCGACTACAGGGTTCAGACACCATATATTTT. Translating it yields CASSRRLQGSDTIYF. The V call is TRBV7-6, the J call TRBJ1-3, with a weak D call TRBD1 (6 bases). The CDR3 has 15 residues. Deletions cut 5 bases from V and 8 bases from J, with 19 bases between. Germline CDR1 reads SGHVS; CDR2 reads FNYEAQ.

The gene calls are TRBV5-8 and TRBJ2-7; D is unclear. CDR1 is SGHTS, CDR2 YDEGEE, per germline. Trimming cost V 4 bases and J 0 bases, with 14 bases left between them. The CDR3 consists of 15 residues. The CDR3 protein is CASSRAAEYSYEQYF. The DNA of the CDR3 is TGTGCCAGCAGCCGTGCCGCTGAGTACTCCTACGAGCAGTACTTC.

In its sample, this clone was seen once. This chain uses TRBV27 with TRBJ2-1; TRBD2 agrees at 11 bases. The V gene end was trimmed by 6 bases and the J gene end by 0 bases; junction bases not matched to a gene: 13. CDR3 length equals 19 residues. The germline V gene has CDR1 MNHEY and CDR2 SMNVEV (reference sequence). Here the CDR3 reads CASRQRTSGYTSSYNEQFF. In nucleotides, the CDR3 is TGTGCCAGCAGACAGAGGACTAGCGGGTATACTAGCTCCTACAATGAGCAGTTCTTC.

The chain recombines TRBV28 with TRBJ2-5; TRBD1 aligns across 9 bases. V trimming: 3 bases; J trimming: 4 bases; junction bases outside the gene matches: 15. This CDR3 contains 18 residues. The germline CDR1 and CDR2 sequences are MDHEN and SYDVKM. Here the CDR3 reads CASSFPTPQGAEGETQYF. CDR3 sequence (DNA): TGTGCCAGCAGTTTCCCGACCCCACAGGGGGCTGAGGGAGAGACCCAGTACTTC.

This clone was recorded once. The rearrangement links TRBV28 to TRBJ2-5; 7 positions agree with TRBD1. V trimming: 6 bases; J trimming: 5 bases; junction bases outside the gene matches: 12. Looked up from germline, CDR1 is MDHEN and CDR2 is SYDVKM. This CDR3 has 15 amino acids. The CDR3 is CASSSDKTGKETQYF. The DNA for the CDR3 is TGTGCCAGCAGCTCAGATAAGACAGGGAAGGAGACCCAGTACTTC.

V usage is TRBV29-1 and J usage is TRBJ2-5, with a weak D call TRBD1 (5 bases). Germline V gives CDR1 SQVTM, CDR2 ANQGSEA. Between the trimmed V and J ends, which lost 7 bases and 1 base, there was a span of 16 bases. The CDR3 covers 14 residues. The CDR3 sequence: CSAPSWGRQETQYF. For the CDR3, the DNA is TGCAGCGCCCCGTCCTGGGGCCGCCAAGAGACCCAGTACTTC.

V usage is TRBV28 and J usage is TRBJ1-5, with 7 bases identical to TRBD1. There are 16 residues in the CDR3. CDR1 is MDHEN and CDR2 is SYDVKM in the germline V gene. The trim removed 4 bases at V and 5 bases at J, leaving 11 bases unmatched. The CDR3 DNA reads TGTGCCAGCAGTTACTACCACAGGGGACGGGATCAGCCCCAGCATTTT. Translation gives CASSYYHRGRDQPQHF.

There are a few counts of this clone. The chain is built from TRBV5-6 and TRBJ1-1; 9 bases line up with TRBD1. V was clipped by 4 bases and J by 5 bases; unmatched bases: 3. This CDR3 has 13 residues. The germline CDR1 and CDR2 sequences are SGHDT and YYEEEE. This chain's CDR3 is CASSTTGGTEAFF. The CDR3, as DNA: TGTGCCAGCAGCACGACAGGGGGGACTGAAGCTTTCTTT. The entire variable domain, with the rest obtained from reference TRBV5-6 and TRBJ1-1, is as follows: DAGVTQSPTHLIKTRGQQVTLRCSPKSGHDTVSWYQQALGQGPQFIFQYYEEEERQRGNFPDRFSGHQFPNYSSELNVNALLLGDSALYLCASSTTGGTEAFFGQGTRLTVV.

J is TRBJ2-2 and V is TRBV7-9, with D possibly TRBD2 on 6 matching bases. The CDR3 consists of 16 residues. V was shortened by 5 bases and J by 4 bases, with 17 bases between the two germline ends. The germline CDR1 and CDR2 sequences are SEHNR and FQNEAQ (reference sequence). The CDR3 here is CASSPRWTTGTGELFF. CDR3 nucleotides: TGTGCCAGCAGCCCGAGGTGGACTACGGGCACCGGGGAGCTGTTTTTT.

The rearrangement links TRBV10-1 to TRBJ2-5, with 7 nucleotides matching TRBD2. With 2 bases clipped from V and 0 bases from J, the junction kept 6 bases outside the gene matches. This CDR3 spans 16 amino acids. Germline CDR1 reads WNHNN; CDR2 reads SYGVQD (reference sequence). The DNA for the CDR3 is TGCGCCAGCAGTGAGACGACTAGCTTGTACCAAGAGACCCAGTACTTC. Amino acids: CASSETTSLYQETQYF.

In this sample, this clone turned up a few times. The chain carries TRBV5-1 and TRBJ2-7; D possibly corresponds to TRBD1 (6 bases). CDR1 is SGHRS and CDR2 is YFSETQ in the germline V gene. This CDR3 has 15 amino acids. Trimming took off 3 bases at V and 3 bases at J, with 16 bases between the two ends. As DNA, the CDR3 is TGCGCCAGCAGCTCCCTGGACAGCTTAAGCTACGAGCAGTACTTC. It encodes CASSSLDSLSYEQYF.

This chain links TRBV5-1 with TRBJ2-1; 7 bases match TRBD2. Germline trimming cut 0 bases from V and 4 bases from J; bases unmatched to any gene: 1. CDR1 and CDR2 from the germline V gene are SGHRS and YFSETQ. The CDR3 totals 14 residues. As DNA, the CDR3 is TGCGCCAGCAGCTTGGGGGAGGGTTACAATGAGCAGTTCTTC. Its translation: CASSLGEGYNEQFF. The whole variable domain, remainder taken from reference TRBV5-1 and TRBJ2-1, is KAGVTQTPRYLIKTRGQQVTLSCSPISGHRSVSWYQQTPGQGLQFLFEYFSETQRNKGNFPGRFSGRQFSNSRSEMNVSTLELGDSALYLCASSLGEGYNEQFFGPGTRLTVL.

In DNA form, the CDR3 reads TGTGCCAGCAGTTACGACAGGGACTATGGCTACACCTTC. Its protein is CASSYDRDYGYTF. V usage is TRBV6-5 and J usage is TRBJ1-2, with TRBD1 matching 7 bases. The V gene end was trimmed by 2 bases and the J gene end by 3 bases; junction bases not matched to a gene: 0. This CDR3 region has 13 residues. Germline V lookup: CDR1 MNHEY, CDR2 SVGAGI.